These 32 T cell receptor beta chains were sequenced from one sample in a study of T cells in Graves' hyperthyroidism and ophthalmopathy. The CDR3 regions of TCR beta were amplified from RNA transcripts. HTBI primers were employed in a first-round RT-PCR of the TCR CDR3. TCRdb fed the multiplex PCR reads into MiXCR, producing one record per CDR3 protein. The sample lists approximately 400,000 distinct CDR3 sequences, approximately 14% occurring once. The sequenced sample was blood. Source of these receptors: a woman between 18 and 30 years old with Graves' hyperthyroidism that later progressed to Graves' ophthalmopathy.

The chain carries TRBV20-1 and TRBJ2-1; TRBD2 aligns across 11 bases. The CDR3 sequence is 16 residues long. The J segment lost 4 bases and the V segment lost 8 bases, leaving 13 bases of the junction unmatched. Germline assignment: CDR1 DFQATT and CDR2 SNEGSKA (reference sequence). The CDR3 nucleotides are TGCAGTCGGACCCCGTTAGCGGGAGGGAGATACAATGAGCAGTTCTTC. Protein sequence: CSRTPLAGGRYNEQFF.

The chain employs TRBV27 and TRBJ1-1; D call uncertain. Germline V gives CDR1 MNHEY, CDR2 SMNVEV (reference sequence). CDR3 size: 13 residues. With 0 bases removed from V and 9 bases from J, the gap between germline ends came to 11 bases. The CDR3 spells CASSLSITAQAFF. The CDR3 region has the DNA TGTGCCAGCAGTTTATCGATTACGGCTCAAGCTTTCTTT.

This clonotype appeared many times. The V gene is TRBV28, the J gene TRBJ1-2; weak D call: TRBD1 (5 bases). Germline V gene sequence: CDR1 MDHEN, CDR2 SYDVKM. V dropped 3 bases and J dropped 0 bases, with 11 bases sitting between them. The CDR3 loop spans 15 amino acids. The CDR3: CASSLGGEANYGYTF. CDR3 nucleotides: TGTGCCAGCAGTTTGGGAGGGGAAGCTAACTATGGCTACACCTTC.

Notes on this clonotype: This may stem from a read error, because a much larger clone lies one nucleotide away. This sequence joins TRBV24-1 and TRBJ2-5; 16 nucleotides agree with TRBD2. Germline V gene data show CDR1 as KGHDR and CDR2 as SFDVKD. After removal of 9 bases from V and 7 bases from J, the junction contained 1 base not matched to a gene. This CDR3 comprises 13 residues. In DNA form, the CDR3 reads TGTGCCACCGGGACTAGCGGGAGGGGGACCCAGTACTTC. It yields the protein CATGTSGRGTQYF.

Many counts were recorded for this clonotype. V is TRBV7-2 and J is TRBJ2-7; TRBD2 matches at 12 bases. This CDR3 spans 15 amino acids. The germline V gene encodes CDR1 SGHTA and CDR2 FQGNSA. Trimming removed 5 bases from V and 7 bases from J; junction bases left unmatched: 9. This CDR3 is CASSPSSGRAGEQYF. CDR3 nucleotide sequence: TGTGCCAGCAGCCCCTCTAGCGGGAGGGCCGGGGAGCAGTACTTC.

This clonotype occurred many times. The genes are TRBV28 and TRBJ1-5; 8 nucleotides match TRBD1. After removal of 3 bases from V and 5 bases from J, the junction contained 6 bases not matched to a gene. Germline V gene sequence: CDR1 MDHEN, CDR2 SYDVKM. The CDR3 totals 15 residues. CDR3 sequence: CASSFVDRGDQPQHF. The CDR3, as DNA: TGTGCCAGCAGTTTCGTAGACAGGGGAGATCAGCCCCAGCATTTT.

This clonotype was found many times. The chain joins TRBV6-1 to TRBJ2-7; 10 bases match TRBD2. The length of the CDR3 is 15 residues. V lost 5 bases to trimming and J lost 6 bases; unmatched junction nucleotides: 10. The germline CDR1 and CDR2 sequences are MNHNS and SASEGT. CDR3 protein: CASSFSRTSGREQYF. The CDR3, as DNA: TGTGCCAGCAGTTTTTCGAGGACTAGCGGTCGCGAGCAGTACTTC.

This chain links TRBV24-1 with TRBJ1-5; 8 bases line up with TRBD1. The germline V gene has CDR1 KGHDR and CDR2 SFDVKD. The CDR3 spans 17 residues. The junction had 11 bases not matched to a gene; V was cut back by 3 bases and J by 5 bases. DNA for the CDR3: TGTGCCACCAGTGATGGAAGGCGGACAGGGAGGGATCAGCCCCAGCATTTT. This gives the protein CATSDGRRTGRDQPQHF.

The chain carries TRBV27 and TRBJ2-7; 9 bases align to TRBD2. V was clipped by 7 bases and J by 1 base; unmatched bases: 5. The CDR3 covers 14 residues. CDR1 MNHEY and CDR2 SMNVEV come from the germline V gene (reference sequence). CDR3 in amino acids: CASTSGRISYEQYF. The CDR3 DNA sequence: TGTGCCAGCACAAGCGGGAGGATTTCCTACGAGCAGTACTTC.

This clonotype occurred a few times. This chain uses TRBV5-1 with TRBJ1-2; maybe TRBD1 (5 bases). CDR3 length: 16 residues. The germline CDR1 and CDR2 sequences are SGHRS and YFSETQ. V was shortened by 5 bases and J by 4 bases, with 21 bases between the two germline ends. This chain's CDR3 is CASSIFFLGEGYGYTF. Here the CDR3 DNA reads TGCGCCAGCAGTATCTTTTTCTTAGGGGAAGGCTATGGCTACACCTTC. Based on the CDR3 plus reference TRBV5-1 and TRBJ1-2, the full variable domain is KAGVTQTPRYLIKTRGQQVTLSCSPISGHRSVSWYQQTPGQGLQFLFEYFSETQRNKGNFPGRFSGRQFSNSRSEMNVSTLELGDSALYLCASSIFFLGEGYGYTFGSGTRLTVV.

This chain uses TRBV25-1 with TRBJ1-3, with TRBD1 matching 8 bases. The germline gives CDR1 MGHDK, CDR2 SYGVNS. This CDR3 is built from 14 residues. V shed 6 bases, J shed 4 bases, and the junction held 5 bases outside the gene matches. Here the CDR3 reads CASRAGGAGNTIYF. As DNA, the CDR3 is TGTGCCAGCAGGGCAGGGGGCGCCGGAAACACCATATATTTT.

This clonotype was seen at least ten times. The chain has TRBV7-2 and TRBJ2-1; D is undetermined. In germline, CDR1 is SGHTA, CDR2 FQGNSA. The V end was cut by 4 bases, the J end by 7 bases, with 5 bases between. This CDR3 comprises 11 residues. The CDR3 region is CASSYRNEQFF. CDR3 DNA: TGTGCCAGCAGCTACCGTAATGAGCAGTTCTTC.

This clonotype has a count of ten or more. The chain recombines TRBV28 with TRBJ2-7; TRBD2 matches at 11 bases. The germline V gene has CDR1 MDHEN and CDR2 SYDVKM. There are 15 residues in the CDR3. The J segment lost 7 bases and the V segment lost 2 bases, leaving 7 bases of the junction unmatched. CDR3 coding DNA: TGTGCCAGCAGTTTAGGGACTAGCGGTCCTGAGGAGCAGTACTTC. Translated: CASSLGTSGPEEQYF. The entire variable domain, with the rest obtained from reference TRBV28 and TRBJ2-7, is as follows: DVKVTQSSRYLVKRTGEKVFLECVQDMDHENMFWYRQDPGLGLRLIYFSYDVKMKEKGDIPEGYSVSREKKERFSLILESASTNQTSMYLCASSLGTSGPEEQYFGPGTRLTVT.

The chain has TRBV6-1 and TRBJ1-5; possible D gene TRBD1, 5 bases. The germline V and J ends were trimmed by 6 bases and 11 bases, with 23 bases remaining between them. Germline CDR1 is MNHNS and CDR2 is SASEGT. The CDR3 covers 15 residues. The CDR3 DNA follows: TGTGCCAGCAGCGACAGTCTCGACCCCCGGGCTTCCCAGCATTTT. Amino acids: CASSDSLDPRASQHF.

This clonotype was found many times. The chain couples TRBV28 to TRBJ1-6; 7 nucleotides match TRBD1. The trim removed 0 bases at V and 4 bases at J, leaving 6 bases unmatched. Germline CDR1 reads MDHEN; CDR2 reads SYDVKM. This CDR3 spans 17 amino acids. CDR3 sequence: CASSLWGGTAYNSPLHF. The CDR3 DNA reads TGTGCCAGCAGTTTATGGGGTGGGACAGCTTATAATTCACCCCTCCACTTT.

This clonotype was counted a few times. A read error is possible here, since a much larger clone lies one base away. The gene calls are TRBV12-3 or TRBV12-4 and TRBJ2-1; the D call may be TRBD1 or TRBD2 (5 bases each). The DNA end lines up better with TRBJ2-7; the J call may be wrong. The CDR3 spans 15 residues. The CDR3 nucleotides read TGTGCCAGCACTCGCGGAGAGGGGTCCTACAATGAGCAGTACTTC. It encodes CASTRGEGSYNEQYF.

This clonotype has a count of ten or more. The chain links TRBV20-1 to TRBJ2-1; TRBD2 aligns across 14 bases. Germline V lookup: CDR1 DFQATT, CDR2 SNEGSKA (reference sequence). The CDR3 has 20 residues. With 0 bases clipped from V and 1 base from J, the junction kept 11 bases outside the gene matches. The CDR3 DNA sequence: TGCAGTGCTAGAGACCAGGGACTAGCGGGAGTTCCTCTTTCCTACAATGAGCAGTTCTTC. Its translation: CSARDQGLAGVPLSYNEQFF.

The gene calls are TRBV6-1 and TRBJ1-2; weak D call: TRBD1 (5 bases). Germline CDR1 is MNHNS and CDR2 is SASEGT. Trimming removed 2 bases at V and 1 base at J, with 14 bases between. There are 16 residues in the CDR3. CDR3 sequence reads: CASSESRTSYNYGYTF. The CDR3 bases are TGTGCCAGCAGTGAAAGTAGGACATCGTATAACTATGGCTACACCTTC.

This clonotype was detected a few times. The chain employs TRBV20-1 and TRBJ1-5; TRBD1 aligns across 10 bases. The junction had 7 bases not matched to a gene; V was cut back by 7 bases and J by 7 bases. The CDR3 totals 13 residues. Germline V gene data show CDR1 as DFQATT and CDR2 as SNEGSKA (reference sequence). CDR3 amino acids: CSVGTGEYQPQHF. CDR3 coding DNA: TGCAGTGTAGGGACAGGGGAGTACCAGCCCCAGCATTTT.

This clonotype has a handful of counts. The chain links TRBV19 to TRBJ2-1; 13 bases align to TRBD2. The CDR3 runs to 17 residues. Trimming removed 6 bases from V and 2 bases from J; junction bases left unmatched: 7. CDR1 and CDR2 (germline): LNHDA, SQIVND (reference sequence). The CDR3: CASRPTSGRPAYNEQFF. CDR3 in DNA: TGTGCCAGTAGACCGACTAGCGGGAGGCCCGCCTACAATGAGCAGTTCTTC.

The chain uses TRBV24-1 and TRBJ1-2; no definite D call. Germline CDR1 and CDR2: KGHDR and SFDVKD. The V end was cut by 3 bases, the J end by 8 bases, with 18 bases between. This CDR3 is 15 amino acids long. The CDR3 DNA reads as TGTGCCACCAGTGATACCGGGCTCCCTAGCTCCGGCTACACCTTC. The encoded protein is CATSDTGLPSSGYTF.

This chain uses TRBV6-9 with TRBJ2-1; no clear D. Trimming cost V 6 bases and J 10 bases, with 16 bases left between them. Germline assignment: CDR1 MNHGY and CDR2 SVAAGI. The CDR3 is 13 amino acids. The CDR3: CASSHIGLYEQFF. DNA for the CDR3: TGTGCCAGCAGCCATATAGGGTTGTACGAGCAGTTCTTC.

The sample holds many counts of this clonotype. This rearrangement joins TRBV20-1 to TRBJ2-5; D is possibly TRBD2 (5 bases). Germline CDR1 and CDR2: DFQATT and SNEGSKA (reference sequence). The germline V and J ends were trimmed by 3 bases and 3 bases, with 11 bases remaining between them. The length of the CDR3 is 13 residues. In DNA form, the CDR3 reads TGCAGTGCTAGCGAGGGATCTGAAGAGACCCAGTACTTC. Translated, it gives CSASEGSEETQYF.

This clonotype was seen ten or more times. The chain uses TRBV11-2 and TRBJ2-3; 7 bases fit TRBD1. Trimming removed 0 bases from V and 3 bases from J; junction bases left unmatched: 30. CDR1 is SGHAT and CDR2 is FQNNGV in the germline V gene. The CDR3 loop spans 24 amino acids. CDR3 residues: CASSLDPLPAGTDVVWAETDTQYF. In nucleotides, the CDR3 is TGTGCCAGCAGCTTAGATCCTCTCCCTGCCGGGACAGATGTTGTTTGGGCCGAAACAGATACGCAGTATTTT.

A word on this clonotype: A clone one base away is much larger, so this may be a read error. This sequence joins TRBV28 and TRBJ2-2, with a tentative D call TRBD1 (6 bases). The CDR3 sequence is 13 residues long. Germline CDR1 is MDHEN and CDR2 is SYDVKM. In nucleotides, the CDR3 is TGTACCAGCAGTTTTACAGGGTCAGGGGAGCTGTTTTTT. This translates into CTSSFTGSGELFF.

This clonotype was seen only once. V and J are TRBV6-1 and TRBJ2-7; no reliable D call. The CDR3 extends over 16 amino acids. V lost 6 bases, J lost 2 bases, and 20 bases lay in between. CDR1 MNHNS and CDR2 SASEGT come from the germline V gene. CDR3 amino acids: CASRSPISETAYEQYF. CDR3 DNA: TGTGCCAGCAGATCCCCGATCAGCGAAACAGCCTACGAGCAGTACTTC.

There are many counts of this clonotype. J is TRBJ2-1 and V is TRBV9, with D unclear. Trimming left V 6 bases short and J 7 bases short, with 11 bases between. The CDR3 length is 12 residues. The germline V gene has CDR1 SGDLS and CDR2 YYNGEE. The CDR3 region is CASNIKGNEQFF. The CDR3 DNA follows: TGTGCCAGCAACATCAAGGGTAATGAGCAGTTCTTC. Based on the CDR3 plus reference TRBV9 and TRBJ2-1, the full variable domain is DSGVTQTPKHLITATGQRVTLRCSPRSGDLSVYWYQQSLDQGLQFLIQYYNGEERAKGNILERFSAQQFPDLHSELNLSSLELGDSALYFCASNIKGNEQFFGPGTRLTVL.

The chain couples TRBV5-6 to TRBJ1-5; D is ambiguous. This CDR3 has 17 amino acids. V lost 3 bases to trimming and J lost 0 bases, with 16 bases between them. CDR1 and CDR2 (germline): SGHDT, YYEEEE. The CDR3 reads CASSSSTRPYSNQPQHF. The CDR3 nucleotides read TGTGCCAGCAGCTCCTCAACTCGACCCTATAGCAATCAGCCCCAGCATTTT.

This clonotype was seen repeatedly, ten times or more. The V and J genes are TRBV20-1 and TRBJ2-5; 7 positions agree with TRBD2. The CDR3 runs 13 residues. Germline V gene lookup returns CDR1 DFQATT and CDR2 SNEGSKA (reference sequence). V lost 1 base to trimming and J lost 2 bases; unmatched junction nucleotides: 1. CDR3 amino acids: CSARVGGQETQYF. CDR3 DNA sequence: TGCAGTGCTAGAGTCGGGGGGCAAGAGACCCAGTACTTC.

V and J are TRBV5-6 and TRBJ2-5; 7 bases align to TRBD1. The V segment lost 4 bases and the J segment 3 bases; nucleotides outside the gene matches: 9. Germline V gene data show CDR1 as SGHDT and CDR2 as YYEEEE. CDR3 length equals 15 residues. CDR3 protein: CASSMGTEQKETQYF. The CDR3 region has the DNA TGTGCCAGCAGCATGGGGACAGAACAGAAAGAGACCCAGTACTTC.

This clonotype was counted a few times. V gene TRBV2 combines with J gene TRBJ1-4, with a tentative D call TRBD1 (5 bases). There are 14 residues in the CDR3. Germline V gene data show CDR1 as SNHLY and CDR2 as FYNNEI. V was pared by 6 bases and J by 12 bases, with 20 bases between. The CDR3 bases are TGTGCCAGCAGCCCGGGACGGAATCCAGTAGAACTGTTTTTT. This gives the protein CASSPGRNPVELFF.

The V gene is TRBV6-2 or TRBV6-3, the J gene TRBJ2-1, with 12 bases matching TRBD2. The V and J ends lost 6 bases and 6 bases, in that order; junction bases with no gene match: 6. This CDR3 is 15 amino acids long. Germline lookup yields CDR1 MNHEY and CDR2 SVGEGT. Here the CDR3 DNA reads TGTGCCAGCAGCTCTAGCGGGGGGGCCGGCAATGAGCAGTTCTTC. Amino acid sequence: CASSSSGGAGNEQFF.